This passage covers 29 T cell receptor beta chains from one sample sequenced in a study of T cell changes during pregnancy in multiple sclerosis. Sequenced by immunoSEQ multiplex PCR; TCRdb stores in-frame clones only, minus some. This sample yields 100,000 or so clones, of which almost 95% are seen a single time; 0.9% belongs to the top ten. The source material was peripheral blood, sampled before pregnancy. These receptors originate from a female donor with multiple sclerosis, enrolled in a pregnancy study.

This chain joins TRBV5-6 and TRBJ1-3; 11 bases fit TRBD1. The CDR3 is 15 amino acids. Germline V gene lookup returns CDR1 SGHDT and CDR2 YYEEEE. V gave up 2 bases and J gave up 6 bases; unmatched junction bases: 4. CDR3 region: CASSFMGQGENTIYF. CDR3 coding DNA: TGTGCCAGCAGCTTTATGGGACAGGGGGAAAACACCATATATTTT.

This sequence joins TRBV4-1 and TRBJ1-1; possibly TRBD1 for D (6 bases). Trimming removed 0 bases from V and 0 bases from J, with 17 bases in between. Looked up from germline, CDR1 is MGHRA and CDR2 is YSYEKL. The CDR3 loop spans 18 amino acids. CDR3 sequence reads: CASSQDFGGQFMNTEAFF. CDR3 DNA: TGCGCCAGCAGCCAAGATTTCGGGGGGCAGTTCATGAACACTGAAGCTTTCTTT.

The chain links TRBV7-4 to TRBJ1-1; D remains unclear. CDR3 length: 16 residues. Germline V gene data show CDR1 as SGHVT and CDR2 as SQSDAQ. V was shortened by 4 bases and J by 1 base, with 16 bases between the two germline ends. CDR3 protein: CASSCPGILGNTEAFF. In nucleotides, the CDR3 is TGTGCCAGCAGCTGTCCAGGTATTTTAGGGAACACTGAAGCTTTCTTT.

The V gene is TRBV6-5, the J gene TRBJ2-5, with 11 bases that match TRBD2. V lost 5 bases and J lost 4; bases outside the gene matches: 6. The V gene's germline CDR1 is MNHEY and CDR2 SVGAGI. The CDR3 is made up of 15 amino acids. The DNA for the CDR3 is TGTGCCAGCAGTCCGGGACTAGCGGCCACAGAGACCCAGTACTTC. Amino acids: CASSPGLAATETQYF.

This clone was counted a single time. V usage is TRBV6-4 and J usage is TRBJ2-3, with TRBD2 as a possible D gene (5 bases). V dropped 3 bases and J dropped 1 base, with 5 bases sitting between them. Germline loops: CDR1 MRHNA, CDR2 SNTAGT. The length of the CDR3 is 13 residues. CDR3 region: CASSEAGTDTQYF. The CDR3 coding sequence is TGTGCCAGCAGTGAAGCGGGCACAGATACGCAGTATTTT.

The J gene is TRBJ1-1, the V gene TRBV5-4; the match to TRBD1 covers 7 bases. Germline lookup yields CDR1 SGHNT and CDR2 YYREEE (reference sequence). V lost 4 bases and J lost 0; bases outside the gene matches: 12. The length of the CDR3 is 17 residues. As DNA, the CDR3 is TGTGCCAGCAGCCCCGAGACAGGGAGAGGGTTGAACACTGAAGCTTTCTTT. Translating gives CASSPETGRGLNTEAFF.

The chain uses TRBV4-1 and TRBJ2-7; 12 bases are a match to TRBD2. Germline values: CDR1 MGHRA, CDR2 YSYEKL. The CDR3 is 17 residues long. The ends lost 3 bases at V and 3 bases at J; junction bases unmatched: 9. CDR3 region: CASSQTFASGRDYEQYF. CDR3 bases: TGCGCCAGCAGCCAGACCTTTGCTAGCGGGAGGGACTACGAGCAGTACTTC.

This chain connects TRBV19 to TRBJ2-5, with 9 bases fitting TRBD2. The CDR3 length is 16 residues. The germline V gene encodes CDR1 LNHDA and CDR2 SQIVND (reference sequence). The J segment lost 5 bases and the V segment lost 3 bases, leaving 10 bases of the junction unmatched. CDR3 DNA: TGTGCCAGTAGTATCTTCGGCGGGAGGGCCAAGGAGACCCAGTACTTC. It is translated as CASSIFGGRAKETQYF.

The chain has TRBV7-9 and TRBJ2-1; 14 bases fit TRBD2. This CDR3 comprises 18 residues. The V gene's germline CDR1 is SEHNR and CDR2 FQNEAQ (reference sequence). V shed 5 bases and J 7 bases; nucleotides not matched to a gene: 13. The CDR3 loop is CASSPPSGTSGRRNEQFF. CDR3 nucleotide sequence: TGTGCCAGCAGCCCCCCTAGCGGGACTAGCGGGAGACGAAATGAGCAGTTCTTC.

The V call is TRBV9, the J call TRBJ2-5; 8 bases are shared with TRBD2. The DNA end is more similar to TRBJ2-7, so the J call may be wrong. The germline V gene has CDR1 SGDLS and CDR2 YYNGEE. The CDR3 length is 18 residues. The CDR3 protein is CASSVGPSGSTSSYEQYF. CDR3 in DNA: TGTGCCAGCAGCGTAGGTCCTAGCGGGTCTACGAGCTCCTACGAGCAGTACTTC.

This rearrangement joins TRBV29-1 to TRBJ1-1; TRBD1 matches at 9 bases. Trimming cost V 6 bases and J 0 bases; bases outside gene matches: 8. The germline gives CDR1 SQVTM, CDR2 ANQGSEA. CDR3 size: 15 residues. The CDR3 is CSVEGTGFMNTEAFF. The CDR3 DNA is TGCAGCGTCGAGGGGACAGGGTTTATGAACACTGAAGCTTTCTTT.

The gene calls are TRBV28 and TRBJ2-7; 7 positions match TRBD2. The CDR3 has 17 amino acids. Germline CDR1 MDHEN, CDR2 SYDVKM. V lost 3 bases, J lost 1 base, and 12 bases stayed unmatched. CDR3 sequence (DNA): TGTGCCAGCAGTTTCCCACGCCACGGGGGGAGGTCCTACGAGCAGTACTTC. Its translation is CASSFPRHGGRSYEQYF.

The DNA for the CDR3 is TGCAGCGTTGAAGATGGGGCACGGGAGCGGGGGGGAGAGACCCAGTACTTC. It yields the protein CSVEDGARERGGETQYF. This chain links TRBV29-1 with TRBJ2-5; 10 bases map to TRBD2. The germline gives CDR1 SQVTM, CDR2 ANQGSEA. The junction had 11 bases not matched to a gene; V was cut back by 0 bases and J by 4 bases. The CDR3 is 17 amino acids. Variable domain in full (rest from reference TRBV29-1 and TRBJ2-5): SAVISQKPSRDICQRGTSLTIQCQVDSQVTMMFWYRQQPGQSLTLIATANQGSEATYESGFVIDKFPISRPNLTFSTLTVSNMSPEDSSIYLCSVEDGARERGGETQYFGPGTRLLVL.

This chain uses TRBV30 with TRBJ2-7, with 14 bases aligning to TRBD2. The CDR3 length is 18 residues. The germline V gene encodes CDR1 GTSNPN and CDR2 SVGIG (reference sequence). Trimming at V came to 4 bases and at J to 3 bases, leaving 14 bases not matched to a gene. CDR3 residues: CAWMRLAGGPKGVYEQYF. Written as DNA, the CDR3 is TGTGCCTGGATGAGACTAGCGGGAGGGCCAAAGGGAGTCTACGAGCAGTACTTC.

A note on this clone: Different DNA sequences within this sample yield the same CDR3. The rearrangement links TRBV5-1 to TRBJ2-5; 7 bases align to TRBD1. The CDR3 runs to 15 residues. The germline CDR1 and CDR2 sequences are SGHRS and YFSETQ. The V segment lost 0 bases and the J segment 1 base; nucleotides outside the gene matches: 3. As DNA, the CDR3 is TGCGCCAGCAGCTTGGCCAGGACAGGCCAAGAGACCCAGTACTTC. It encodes CASSLARTGQETQYF.

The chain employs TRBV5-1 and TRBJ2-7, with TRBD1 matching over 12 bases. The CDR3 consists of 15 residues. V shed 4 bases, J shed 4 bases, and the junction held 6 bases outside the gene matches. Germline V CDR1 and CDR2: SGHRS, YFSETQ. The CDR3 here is CASSKTGQGAYEQYF. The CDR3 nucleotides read TGCGCCAGCAGCAAAACGGGACAGGGGGCTTACGAGCAGTACTTC.

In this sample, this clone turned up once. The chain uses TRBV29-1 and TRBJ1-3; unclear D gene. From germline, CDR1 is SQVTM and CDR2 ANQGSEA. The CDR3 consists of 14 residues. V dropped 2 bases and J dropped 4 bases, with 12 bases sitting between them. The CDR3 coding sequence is TGCAGCGTTGAATTAGCAGGAGGCGGAAACACCATATATTTT. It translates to CSVELAGGGNTIYF.

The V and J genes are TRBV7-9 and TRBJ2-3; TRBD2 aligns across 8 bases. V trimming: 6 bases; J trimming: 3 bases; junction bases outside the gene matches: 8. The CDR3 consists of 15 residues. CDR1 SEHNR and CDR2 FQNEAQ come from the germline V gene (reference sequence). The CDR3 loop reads CASSQSGSTTDTQYF. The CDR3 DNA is TGTGCCAGCAGTCAAAGCGGGAGTACGACAGATACGCAGTATTTT.

The CDR3 protein is CASGPVQGVEDYGYTF. CDR3 sequence (DNA): TGTGCTAGTGGTCCCGTACAGGGGGTAGAGGACTATGGCTACACCTTC. The chain employs TRBV12-5 and TRBJ1-2; 8 nucleotides agree with TRBD1. Germline trimming cut 5 bases from V and 3 bases from J; bases unmatched to any gene: 11. In germline, CDR1 is LGHNT, CDR2 FRNRAP. The CDR3 totals 16 residues. Full variable domain (missing parts from reference TRBV12-5 and TRBJ1-2): DARVTQTPRHKVTEMGQEVTMRCQPILGHNTVFWYRQTMMQGLELLAYFRNRAPLDDSGMPKDRFSAEMPDATLATLKIQPSEPRDSAVYFCASGPVQGVEDYGYTFGSGTRLTVV.

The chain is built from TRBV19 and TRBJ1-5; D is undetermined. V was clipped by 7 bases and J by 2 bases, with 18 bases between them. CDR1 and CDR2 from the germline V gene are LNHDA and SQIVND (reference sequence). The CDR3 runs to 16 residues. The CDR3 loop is CASTNPGGVGNQPQHF. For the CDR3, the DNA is TGTGCCAGTACCAATCCGGGTGGAGTAGGCAATCAGCCCCAGCATTTT.

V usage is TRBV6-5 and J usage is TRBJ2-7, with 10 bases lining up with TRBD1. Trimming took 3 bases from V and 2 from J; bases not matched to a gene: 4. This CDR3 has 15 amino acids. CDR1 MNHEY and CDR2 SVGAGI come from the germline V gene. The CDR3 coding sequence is TGTGCCAGCAGTTATGGAGGGACAGGGGCCTACGAGCAGTACTTC. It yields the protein CASSYGGTGAYEQYF.

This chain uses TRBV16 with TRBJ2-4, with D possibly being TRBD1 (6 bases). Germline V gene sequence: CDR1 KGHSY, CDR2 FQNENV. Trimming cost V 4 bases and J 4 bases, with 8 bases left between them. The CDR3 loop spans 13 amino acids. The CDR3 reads CASSLQGKNIQYF. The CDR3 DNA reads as TGTGCCAGCAGCCTTCAGGGGAAAAACATTCAGTACTTC.

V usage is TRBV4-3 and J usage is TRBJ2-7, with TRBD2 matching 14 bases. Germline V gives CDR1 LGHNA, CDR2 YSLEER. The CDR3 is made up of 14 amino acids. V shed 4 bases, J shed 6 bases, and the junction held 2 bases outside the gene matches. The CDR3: CASSLGLAGAEQYF. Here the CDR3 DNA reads TGCGCCAGCAGCCTGGGACTAGCGGGAGCCGAGCAGTACTTC.

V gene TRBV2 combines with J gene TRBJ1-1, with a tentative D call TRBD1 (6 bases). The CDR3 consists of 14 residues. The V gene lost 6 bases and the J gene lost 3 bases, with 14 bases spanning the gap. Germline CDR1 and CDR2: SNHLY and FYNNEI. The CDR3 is CASRLQGIYTEAFF. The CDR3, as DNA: TGTGCCAGCAGACTACAGGGTATCTACACTGAAGCTTTCTTT. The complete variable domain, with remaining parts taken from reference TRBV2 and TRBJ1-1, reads EPEVTQTPSHQVTQMGQEVILRCVPISNHLYFYWYRQILGQKVEFLVSFYNNEISEKSEIFDDQFSVERPDGSNFTLKIRSTKLEDSAMYFCASRLQGIYTEAFFGQGTRLTVV.

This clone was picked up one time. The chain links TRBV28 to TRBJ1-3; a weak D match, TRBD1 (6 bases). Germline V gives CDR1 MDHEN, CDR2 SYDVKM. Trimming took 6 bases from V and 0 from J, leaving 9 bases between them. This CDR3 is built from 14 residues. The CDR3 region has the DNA TGTGCCAGCAGAGAAGGGGGCTCTGGAAACACCATATATTTT. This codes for CASREGGSGNTIYF.

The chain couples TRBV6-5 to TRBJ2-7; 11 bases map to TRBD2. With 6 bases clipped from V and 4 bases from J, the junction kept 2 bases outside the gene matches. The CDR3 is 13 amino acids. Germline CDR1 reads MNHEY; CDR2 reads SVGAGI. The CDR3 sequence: CASSSSGGYEQYF. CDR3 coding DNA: TGTGCCAGCAGCTCTAGCGGGGGGTACGAGCAGTACTTC.

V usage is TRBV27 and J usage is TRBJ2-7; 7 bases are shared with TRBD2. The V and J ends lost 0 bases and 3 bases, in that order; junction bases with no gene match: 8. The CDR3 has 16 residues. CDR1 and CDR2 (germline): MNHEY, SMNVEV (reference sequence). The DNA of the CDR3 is TGTGCCAGCAGTTTATCCCGACTAGCCGGCGGCTACGAGCAGTACTTC. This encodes CASSLSRLAGGYEQYF.

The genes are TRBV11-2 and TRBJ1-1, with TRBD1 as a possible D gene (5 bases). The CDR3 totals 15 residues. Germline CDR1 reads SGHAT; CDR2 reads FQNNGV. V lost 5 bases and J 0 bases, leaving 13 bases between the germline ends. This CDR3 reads CASSAQWGVNTEAFF. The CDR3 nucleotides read TGTGCCAGCAGCGCACAATGGGGGGTGAACACTGAAGCTTTCTTT.

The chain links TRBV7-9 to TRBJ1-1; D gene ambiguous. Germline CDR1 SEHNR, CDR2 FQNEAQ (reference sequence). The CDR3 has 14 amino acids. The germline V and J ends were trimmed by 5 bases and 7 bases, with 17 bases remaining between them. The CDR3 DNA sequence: TGTGCCAGCAGCCTCAGAGGCACAATTTTTGAAGCTTTCTTT. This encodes CASSLRGTIFEAFF. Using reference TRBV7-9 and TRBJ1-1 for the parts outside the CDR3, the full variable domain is DTGVSQNPRHKITKRGQNVTFRCDPISEHNRLYWYRQTLGQGPEFLTYFQNEAQLEKSRLLSDRFSAERPKGSFSTLEIQRTEQGDSAMYLCASSLRGTIFEAFFGQGTRLTVV.